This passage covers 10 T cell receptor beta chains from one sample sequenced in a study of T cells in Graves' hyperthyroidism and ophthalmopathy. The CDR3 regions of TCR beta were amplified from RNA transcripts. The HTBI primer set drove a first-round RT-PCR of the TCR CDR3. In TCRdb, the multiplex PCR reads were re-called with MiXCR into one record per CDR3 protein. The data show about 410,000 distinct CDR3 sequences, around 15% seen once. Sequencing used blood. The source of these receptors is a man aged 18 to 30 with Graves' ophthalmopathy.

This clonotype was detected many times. CDR3 in DNA: TGTGCCAGCAGCTTAGGGCAGCAGGGTGAGCAGTTCTTC. Translated, it gives CASSLGQQGEQFF. This chain uses TRBV7-8 with TRBJ2-1; TRBD1 might be the D (5 bases). The CDR3 consists of 13 residues. V was shortened by 1 base and J by 9 bases, with 10 bases between the two germline ends. From germline, CDR1 is SGHVS and CDR2 FQNEAQ.

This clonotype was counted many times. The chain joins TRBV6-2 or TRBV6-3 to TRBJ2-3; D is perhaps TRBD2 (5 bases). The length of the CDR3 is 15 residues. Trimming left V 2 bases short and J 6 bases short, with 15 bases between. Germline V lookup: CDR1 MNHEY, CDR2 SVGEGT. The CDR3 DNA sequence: TGTGCCAGCAGTTACGGCCGACCGGGGTACGATACGCAGTATTTT. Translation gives CASSYGRPGYDTQYF.

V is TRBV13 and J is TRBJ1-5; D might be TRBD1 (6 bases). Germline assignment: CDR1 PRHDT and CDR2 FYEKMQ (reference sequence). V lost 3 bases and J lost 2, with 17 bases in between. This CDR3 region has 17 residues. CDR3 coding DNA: TGTGCCAGCAGCTTGGGCCTAGGGGAGGGGGGCAATCAGCCCCAGCATTTT. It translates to CASSLGLGEGGNQPQHF.

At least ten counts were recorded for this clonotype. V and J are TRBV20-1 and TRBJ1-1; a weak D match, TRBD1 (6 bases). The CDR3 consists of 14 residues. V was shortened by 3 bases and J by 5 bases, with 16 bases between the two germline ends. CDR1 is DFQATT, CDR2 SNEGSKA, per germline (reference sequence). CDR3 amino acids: CSARGARGGTEAFF. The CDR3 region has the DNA TGCAGTGCTAGGGGGGCGAGGGGGGGTACTGAAGCTTTCTTT.

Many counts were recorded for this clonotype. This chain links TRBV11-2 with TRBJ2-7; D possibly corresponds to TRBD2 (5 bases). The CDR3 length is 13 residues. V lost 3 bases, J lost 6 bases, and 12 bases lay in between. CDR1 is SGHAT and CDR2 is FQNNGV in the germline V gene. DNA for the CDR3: TGTGCCAGCAGCTTCCCGAGGGTCCGCGAGCAGTACTTC. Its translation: CASSFPRVREQYF.

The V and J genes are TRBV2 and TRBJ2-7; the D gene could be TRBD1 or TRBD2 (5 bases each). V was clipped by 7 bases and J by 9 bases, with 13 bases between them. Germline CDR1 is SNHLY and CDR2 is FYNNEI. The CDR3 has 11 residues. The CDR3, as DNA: TGTGCCAGCACTCCTGAGGGGAGGCAGTACTTC. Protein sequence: CASTPEGRQYF.

CDR3 DNA: TGTGCCAGCAGTTTTCAGGGAATTGGAGAAAAACTGTTTTTT. Translation: CASSFQGIGEKLFF. The V and J genes are TRBV12-3 or TRBV12-4 and TRBJ1-4, with a weak D call TRBD1 (5 bases). The CDR3 has 14 residues. V was pared by 3 bases and J by 8 bases, with 13 bases between.

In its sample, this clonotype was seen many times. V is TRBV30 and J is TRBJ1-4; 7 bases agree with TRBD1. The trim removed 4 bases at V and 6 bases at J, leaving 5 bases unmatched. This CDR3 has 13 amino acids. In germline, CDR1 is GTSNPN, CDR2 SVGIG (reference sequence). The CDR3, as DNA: TGTGCCTGGAATACAGGGGTTCATGAAAAACTGTTTTTT. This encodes CAWNTGVHEKLFF. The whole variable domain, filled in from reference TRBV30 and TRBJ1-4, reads SQTIHQWPATLVQPVGSPLSLECTVEGTSNPNLYWYRQAAGRGLQLLFYSVGIGQISSEVPQNLSASRPQDRQFILSSKKLLLSDSGFYLCAWNTGVHEKLFFGSGTQLSVL.

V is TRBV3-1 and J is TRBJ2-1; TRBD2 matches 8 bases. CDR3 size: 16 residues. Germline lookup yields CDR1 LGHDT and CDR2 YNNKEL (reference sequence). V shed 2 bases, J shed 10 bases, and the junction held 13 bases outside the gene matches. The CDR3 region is CASSQLAGGPSGEQFF. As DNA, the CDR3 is TGTGCCAGCAGCCAACTAGCGGGTGGGCCTTCCGGCGAGCAGTTCTTC.

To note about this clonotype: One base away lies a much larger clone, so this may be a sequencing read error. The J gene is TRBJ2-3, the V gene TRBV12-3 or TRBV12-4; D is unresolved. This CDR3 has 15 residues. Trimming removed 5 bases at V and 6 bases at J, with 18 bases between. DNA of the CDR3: TGTGCCAGCAGTATCATAGGCCCACTCAGCGATACGCAGTATTTT. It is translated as CASSIIGPLSDTQYF.